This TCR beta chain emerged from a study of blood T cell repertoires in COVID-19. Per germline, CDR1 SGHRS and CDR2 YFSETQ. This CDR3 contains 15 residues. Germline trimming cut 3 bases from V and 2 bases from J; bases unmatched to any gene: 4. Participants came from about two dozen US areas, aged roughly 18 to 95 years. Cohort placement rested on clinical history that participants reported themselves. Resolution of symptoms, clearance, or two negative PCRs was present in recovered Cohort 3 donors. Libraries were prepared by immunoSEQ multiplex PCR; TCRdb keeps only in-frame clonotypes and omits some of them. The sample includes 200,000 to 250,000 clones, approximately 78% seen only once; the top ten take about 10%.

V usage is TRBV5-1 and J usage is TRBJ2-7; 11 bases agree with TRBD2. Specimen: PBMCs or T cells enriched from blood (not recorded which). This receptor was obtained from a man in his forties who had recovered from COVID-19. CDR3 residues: CASSSGLAGTYEQYF. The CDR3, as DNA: TGCGCCAGCAGCTCCGGACTAGCGGGTACCTACGAGCAGTACTTC. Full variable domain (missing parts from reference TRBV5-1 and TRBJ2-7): KAGVTQTPRYLIKTRGQQVTLSCSPISGHRSVSWYQQTPGQGLQFLFEYFSETQRNKGNFPGRFSGRQFSNSRSEMNVSTLELGDSALYLCASSSGLAGTYEQYFGPGTRLTVT.